This T cell receptor (beta chain) comes out of a study of T cells in Graves' hyperthyroidism and ophthalmopathy. For the study at large: At the time of initial diagnosis and before any treatment, peripheral blood was collected. Study-level points and caveats: The majority of expanded thyroid clonotypes above 0.001 also appeared in blood.

Researchers took RNA transcripts and amplified the TCR beta CDR3 regions from them. The primer set for the first-round RT-PCR of the TCR CDR3 was HTBI. MiXCR, applied by TCRdb to the multiplex PCR reads, yields one record per CDR3 protein. The sample yields a few hundred thousand distinct CDR3 sequences, under 15% seen once. As for this clonotype: Its antigen is not identified.

The CDR3 has 11 residues. V lost 5 bases to trimming and J lost 8 bases, with 6 bases between them. CDR1 and CDR2 from the germline V gene are SNHLY and FYNNEI. The hyperthyroidism patients had all been newly diagnosed, and their disease duration was under 2 months. Their ages ranged from 18 to 65 years. Each diagnosis drew on symptoms, thyroxine, TRAb, thyroid ultrasound and orbital computed tomography findings. The receptor was isolated from a woman under 40 with Graves' hyperthyroidism. This chain links TRBV2 with TRBJ1-4; D gene ambiguous. Sequenced material: blood. In DNA form, the CDR3 reads TGTGCCAGCAGTTCGGGGGAAAAACTGTTTTTT. Translated, it gives CASSSGEKLFF.